Below, 19 T cell receptor beta chains from the same sample are listed, as sequenced in a study of blood T cell repertoires in COVID-19. Sequencing used immunoSEQ multiplex PCR; TCRdb keeps in-frame clones, though not all of them. This sample has roughly 66,000 clones, with approximately 82% found just once. The specimen was peripheral blood. These receptors came from a man aged 60 to 75 with acute or convalescent COVID-19.

The V gene is TRBV6-5, the J gene TRBJ2-7; tentatively, D is TRBD1 (5 bases). V shed 7 bases and J shed 5 bases, with 12 bases lying between them. The CDR3 has 12 amino acids. Germline assignment: CDR1 MNHEY and CDR2 SVGAGI. CDR3 in DNA: TGTGCCAGCAAAGTGGTAGGGGACGAGCAGTACTTC. The encoded protein is CASKVVGDEQYF.

The chain carries TRBV5-6 and TRBJ2-7; the D gene is possibly TRBD1 (6 bases). The CDR3 has 13 residues. V was trimmed by 7 bases and J by 3 bases, leaving 14 bases between them. Germline V lookup: CDR1 SGHDT, CDR2 YYEEEE. This CDR3 reads CASCRGVDYEQYF. For the CDR3, the DNA is TGTGCCAGCTGCAGGGGAGTGGACTACGAGCAGTACTTC.

The gene calls are TRBV6-2 or TRBV6-3 and TRBJ2-7, with D tentatively TRBD1 (6 bases). Trimming cost V 5 bases and J 0 bases, with 14 bases left between them. Germline V gives CDR1 MNHEY, CDR2 SVGEGT. This CDR3 region has 15 residues. CDR3 loop: CASSRTDKSSYEQYV. In DNA, the CDR3 is TGTGCCAGCAGTCGGACAGACAAGAGCTCCTACGAGCAGTACGTC.

The V and J genes are TRBV5-1 and TRBJ2-5; TRBD1 is a possible D gene (6 bases). The CDR3 loop spans 15 amino acids. The V end was cut by 0 bases, the J end by 5 bases, with 14 bases between. Germline lookup yields CDR1 SGHRS and CDR2 YFSETQ. Written as DNA, the CDR3 is TGCGCCAGCAGCTTGGATGGCAGGGGTGATGAGACCCAGTACTTC. This gives the protein CASSLDGRGDETQYF.

The chain uses TRBV7-2 and TRBJ2-1, with no clear D. In germline, CDR1 is SGHTA, CDR2 FQGNSA. CDR3 size: 13 residues. V shed 5 bases and J shed 6 bases, with 11 bases lying between them. This CDR3 reads CASSPFSGNEQFF. The CDR3 DNA is TGTGCCAGCAGCCCATTCTCCGGCAATGAGCAGTTCTTC.

The chain employs TRBV3-1 (or the pseudogene TRBV3-2) and TRBJ1-1; D is undetermined. V was pared by 0 bases and J by 11 bases, with 10 bases between. There are 12 residues in the CDR3. Germline CDR1 and CDR2: LGHDT and YNNKEL (reference sequence). The CDR3 DNA is TGTGCCAGCAGCCAAGAATCCAAGAGGGCTTTCTTT. Protein: CASSQESKRAFF.

The chain links TRBV5-4 to TRBJ1-1, with D perhaps matching TRBD1 (5 bases). V dropped 0 bases and J dropped 3 bases, with 9 bases sitting between them. Germline values: CDR1 SGHNT, CDR2 YYREEE (reference sequence). There are 14 residues in the CDR3. DNA of the CDR3: TGTGCCAGCAGCTTGGATGCGGGACACACTGAAGCTTTCTTT. Translated, it gives CASSLDAGHTEAFF.

The chain has TRBV11-2 and TRBJ1-4; TRBD1 agrees at 8 bases. Germline lookup yields CDR1 SGHAT and CDR2 FQNNGV. The CDR3 has 15 amino acids. After removal of 7 bases from V and 5 bases from J, the junction contained 9 bases not matched to a gene. The CDR3, as DNA: TGTGCCAGCAACGAACAGGGGGTCCTCAATGAAAAACTGTTTTTT. Its translation is CASNEQGVLNEKLFF. The full variable domain, with the rest looked up from reference TRBV11-2 and TRBJ1-4, is EAGVAQSPRYKIIEKRQSVAFWCNPISGHATLYWYQQILGQGPKLLIQFQNNGVVDDSQLPKDRFSAERLKGVDSTLKIQPAKLEDSAVYLCASNEQGVLNEKLFFGSGTQLSVL.

This clone was seen a handful of times. The chain has TRBV5-1 and TRBJ2-2; TRBD1 matches at 9 bases. The length of the CDR3 is 15 residues. In germline, CDR1 is SGHRS, CDR2 YFSETQ. V dropped 6 bases and J dropped 4; count of bases not matched to a gene: 7. For the CDR3, the DNA is TGCGCCAGCAATACTAGACAGGGGGTCACCGGGGAGCTGTTTTTT. This sequence encodes CASNTRQGVTGELFF.

The chain couples TRBV3-1 (or the pseudogene TRBV3-2) to TRBJ1-2; 7 nucleotides match TRBD1. Germline CDR1 and CDR2: LGHDT and YNNKEL (reference sequence). V lost 4 bases and J lost 4; bases outside the gene matches: 9. CDR3 length equals 15 residues. For the CDR3, the DNA is TGTGCCAGCAGCCTACGGCAGGGGGGAGGCTATGGCTACACCTTC. This encodes CASSLRQGGGYGYTF.

The chain recombines TRBV15 with TRBJ2-5; a weak D match, TRBD1 (5 bases). The CDR3 covers 13 residues. V was trimmed by 2 bases and J by 4 bases, leaving 8 bases between them. CDR1 is LNHNV, CDR2 YYDKDF, per germline (reference sequence). The CDR3, as DNA: TGTGCCACCAGCAGACAGGGTTCAGAGACCCAGTACTTC. Its protein product is CATSRQGSETQYF.

The chain couples TRBV10-2 to TRBJ1-2; D is uncertain. Germline V gene sequence: CDR1 WSHSY, CDR2 SAAADI. V lost 0 bases to trimming and J lost 6 bases, with 14 bases between them. This CDR3 is 15 amino acids long. The CDR3 reads CASSESSERRDGYTF. In nucleotides, the CDR3 is TGCGCCAGCAGTGAGTCGTCAGAGAGGCGGGATGGCTACACCTTC.

This clone has just a few counts. This chain joins TRBV6-2 or TRBV6-3 and TRBJ2-5, with TRBD1 matching over 7 bases. CDR1 and CDR2 (germline): MNHEY, SVGEGT. The CDR3 contains 16 residues. Germline trimming cut 2 bases from V and 3 bases from J; bases unmatched to any gene: 9. CDR3 protein: CASSYGDSVGEETQYF. The CDR3 DNA is TGTGCCAGCAGTTACGGGGACAGCGTCGGGGAAGAGACCCAGTACTTC.

The CDR3 region has the DNA TGCGCCAGCAGCGGATGGGACCGGGAGGACCAGTACTTC. Residues: CASSGWDREDQYF. This chain links TRBV5-1 with TRBJ2-5; TRBD2 matches at 7 bases. This CDR3 contains 13 residues. Looked up from germline, CDR1 is SGHRS and CDR2 is YFSETQ. The J segment lost 10 bases and the V segment lost 4 bases, leaving 10 bases of the junction unmatched.

This chain uses TRBV29-1 with TRBJ1-1; D might be TRBD1 (6 bases). Trimming left V 5 bases short and J 5 bases short, with 9 bases between. CDR1 and CDR2 (germline): SQVTM, ANQGSEA. The CDR3 covers 11 residues. This CDR3 reads CSVLTGTEAFF. For the CDR3, the DNA is TGCAGCGTTCTTACAGGGACTGAAGCTTTCTTT.

The rearrangement links TRBV5-4 to TRBJ2-5; 9 bases align to TRBD1. V shed 4 bases, J shed 5 bases, and the junction held 6 bases outside the gene matches. The CDR3 consists of 14 residues. CDR1 is SGHNT, CDR2 YYREEE, per germline (reference sequence). CDR3 nucleotide sequence: TGTGCCAGCAGCGGGGGACAGGGTATGGAGACCCAGTACTTC. Translated, it gives CASSGGQGMETQYF.

The V call is TRBV5-1, the J call TRBJ2-3, with TRBD2 identical over 8 bases. This CDR3 has 17 residues. V was pared by 0 bases and J by 2 bases, with 8 bases of the junction left unmatched. The V gene's germline CDR1 is SGHRS and CDR2 YFSETQ. DNA for the CDR3: TGCGCCAGCAGCTTGGCGGGGGCGGGGGGCGCCACAGATACGCAGTATTTT. Its protein product is CASSLAGAGGATDTQYF.

The chain uses TRBV19 and TRBJ2-3; D possibly corresponds to TRBD1 (5 bases). The V end was cut by 3 bases, the J end by 6 bases, with 13 bases between. This CDR3 is built from 14 residues. Germline V gives CDR1 LNHDA, CDR2 SQIVND (reference sequence). For the CDR3, the DNA is TGTGCCAGTAGTATGCAGGGCCCCAGGGATACGCAGTATTTT. Translating gives CASSMQGPRDTQYF.

The chain has TRBV2 and TRBJ1-3, with TRBD1 identical over 8 bases. The V segment lost 5 bases and the J segment 0 bases; nucleotides outside the gene matches: 6. Germline V CDR1 and CDR2: SNHLY, FYNNEI. This CDR3 comprises 16 residues. The CDR3 DNA follows: TGTGCCAGCAGTTCGCGACAGGGGCTCTCTGGAAACACCATATATTTT. Encoded protein: CASSSRQGLSGNTIYF.